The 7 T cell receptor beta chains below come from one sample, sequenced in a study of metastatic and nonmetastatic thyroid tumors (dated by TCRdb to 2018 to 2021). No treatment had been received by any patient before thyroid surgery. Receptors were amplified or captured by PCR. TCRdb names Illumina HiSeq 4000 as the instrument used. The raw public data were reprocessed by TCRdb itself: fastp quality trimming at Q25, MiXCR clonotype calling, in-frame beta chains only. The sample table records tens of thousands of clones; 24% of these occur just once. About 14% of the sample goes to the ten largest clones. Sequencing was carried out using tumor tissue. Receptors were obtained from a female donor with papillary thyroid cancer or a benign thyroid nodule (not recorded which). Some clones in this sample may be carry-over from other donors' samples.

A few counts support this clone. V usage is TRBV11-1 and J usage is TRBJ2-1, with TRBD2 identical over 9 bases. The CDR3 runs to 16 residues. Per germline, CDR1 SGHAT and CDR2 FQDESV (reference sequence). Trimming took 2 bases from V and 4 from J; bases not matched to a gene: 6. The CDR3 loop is CASSLRVAGEYNEQFF. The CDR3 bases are TGTGCCAGCAGCTTAAGGGTAGCGGGGGAGTACAATGAGCAGTTCTTC.

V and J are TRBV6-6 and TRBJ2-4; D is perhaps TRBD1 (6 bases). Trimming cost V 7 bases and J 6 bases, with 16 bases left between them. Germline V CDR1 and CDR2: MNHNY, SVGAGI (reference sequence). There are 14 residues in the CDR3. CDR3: CASITVQGVNIQYF. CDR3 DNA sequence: TGTGCCAGCATTACGGTACAGGGTGTAAACATTCAGTACTTC.

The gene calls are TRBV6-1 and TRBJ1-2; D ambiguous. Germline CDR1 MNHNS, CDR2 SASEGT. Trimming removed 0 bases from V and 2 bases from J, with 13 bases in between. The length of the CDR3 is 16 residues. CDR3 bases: TGTGCCAGCAGTGAAGCCGGGAACAGCGCGAACTATGGCTACACCTTC. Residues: CASSEAGNSANYGYTF.

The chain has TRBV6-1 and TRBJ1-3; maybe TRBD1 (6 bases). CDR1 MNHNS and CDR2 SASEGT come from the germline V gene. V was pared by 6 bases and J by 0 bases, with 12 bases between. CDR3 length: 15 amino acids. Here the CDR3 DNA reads TGTGCCAGCAGCCGGGACATGAGCTCTGGAAACACCATATATTTT. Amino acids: CASSRDMSSGNTIYF.

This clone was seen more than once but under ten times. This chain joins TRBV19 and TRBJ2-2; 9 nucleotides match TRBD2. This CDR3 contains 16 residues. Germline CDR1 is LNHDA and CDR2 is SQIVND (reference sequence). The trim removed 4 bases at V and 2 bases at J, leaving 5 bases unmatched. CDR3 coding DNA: TGTGCCAGTAGTAGAAGCGGGGGGAGTAACACCGGGGAGCTGTTTTTT. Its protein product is CASSRSGGSNTGELFF.

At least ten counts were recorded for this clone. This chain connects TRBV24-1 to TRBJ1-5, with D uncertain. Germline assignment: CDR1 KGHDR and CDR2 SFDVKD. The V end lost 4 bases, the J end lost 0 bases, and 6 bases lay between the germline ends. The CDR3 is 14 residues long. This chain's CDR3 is CATSEVYSNQPQHF. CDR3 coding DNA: TGTGCCACCAGTGAAGTATATAGCAATCAGCCCCAGCATTTT.

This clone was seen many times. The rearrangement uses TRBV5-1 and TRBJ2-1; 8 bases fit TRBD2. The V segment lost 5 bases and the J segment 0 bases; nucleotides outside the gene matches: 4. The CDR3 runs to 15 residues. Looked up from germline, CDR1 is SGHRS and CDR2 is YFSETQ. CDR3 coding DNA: TGCGCCAGCAGAAGGAGCGGGAGCTCCTACAATGAGCAGTTCTTC. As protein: CASRRSGSSYNEQFF. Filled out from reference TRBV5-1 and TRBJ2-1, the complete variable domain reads KAGVTQTPRYLIKTRGQQVTLSCSPISGHRSVSWYQQTPGQGLQFLFEYFSETQRNKGNFPGRFSGRQFSNSRSEMNVSTLELGDSALYLCASRRSGSSYNEQFFGPGTRLTVL.